The next 16 T cell receptor beta chains were all read from a single sample in a study of cytomegalovirus exposure and HLA in healthy donors. In the PCR, 60 Vbeta and 13 Jbeta primers were used. Repertoires were generated with immunoSEQ multiplex PCR, while TCRdb's copy carries only in-frame clones and drops some. The profile shows about 160,000 clones, over 75% of them singletons. Sequenced input: PBMCs. These receptors came from a woman in her forties or fifties in good health and CMV-seropositive.

This sequence joins TRBV7-9 and TRBJ2-5; no clear D gene. Judging by the DNA end, TRBJ2-7 fits better; the J call may be wrong. Germline lookup yields CDR1 SEHNR and CDR2 FQNEAQ (reference sequence). This CDR3 has 12 amino acids. CDR3 protein: CASSPSSYEQYF. CDR3 nucleotides: TGTGCCAGCAGCCCTAGCTCCTACGAGCAGTACTTC.

The chain links TRBV7-2 to TRBJ1-5; D is undetermined. V gave up 3 bases and J gave up 3 bases, with 6 bases separating them. This CDR3 is 13 amino acids long. CDR1 is SGHTA, CDR2 FQGNSA, per germline. The CDR3: CASSFQNNQPQHF. As DNA, the CDR3 is TGTGCCAGCAGCTTTCAGAACAATCAGCCCCAGCATTTT.

The CDR3 spells CASSFGASGAYEQYF. The CDR3 DNA sequence: TGTGCCAGCAGTTTTGGAGCTAGCGGGGCCTACGAGCAGTACTTC. The chain links TRBV27 to TRBJ2-7; 9 nucleotides align to TRBD2. Germline lookup yields CDR1 MNHEY and CDR2 SMNVEV (reference sequence). There are 15 residues in the CDR3. The J segment lost 2 bases and the V segment lost 3 bases, leaving 5 bases of the junction unmatched.

This sequence joins TRBV5-8 and TRBJ1-5, with D possibly being TRBD1 (5 bases). Germline lookup yields CDR1 SGHTS and CDR2 YDEGEE. This CDR3 is 16 amino acids long. V was trimmed by 6 bases and J by 3 bases, leaving 19 bases between them. Here the CDR3 reads CASNSKGKGINQPQHF. The CDR3 nucleotides are TGTGCCAGCAACTCTAAGGGGAAAGGGATCAATCAGCCCCAGCATTTT. The variable domain in full, with the rest retrieved from reference TRBV5-8 and TRBJ1-5, is EAGVTQSPTHLIKTRGQQATLRCSPISGHTSVYWYQQALGLGLQFLLWYDEGEERNRGNFPPRFSGRQFPNYSSELNVNALELEDSALYLCASNSKGKGINQPQHFGDGTRLSIL.

This sequence joins TRBV2 and TRBJ1-5, with D possibly TRBD1 on 5 matching bases. The CDR3 consists of 13 residues. V was shortened by 6 bases and J by 0 bases, with 6 bases between the two germline ends. In germline, CDR1 is SNHLY, CDR2 FYNNEI. CDR3 in amino acids: CASRGHSNQPQHF. The CDR3 DNA reads as TGTGCCAGCAGGGGGCATAGCAATCAGCCCCAGCATTTT.

This clone has a single count. The chain is built from TRBV30 and TRBJ1-2, with a possible D match to TRBD1 (5 bases). Germline V gene data show CDR1 as GTSNPN and CDR2 as SVGIG (reference sequence). V lost 0 bases and J 0 bases, leaving 11 bases between the germline ends. The CDR3 consists of 15 residues. The CDR3 loop is CAWSVWAGPNYGYTF. The CDR3 nucleotides read TGTGCCTGGAGTGTGTGGGCAGGGCCTAACTATGGCTACACCTTC.

This clone showed up just once. The J gene is TRBJ2-7, the V gene TRBV6-1; 12 bases fit TRBD2. Trimming took 4 bases from V and 4 from J; bases not matched to a gene: 5. CDR1 and CDR2 (germline): MNHNS, SASEGT. The CDR3 runs to 15 residues. CDR3: CASSGRLAGVYEQYF. Written as DNA, the CDR3 is TGTGCCAGCAGTGGGCGACTAGCGGGAGTTTACGAGCAGTACTTC.

CDR3: CASSQNSGRGYEQYF. The CDR3 nucleotides read TGTGCCAGCAGCCAAAATAGCGGGAGAGGTTACGAGCAGTACTTC. The V and J genes are TRBV14 and TRBJ2-7; 9 positions match TRBD2. The V segment lost 2 bases and the J segment 4 bases; nucleotides outside the gene matches: 6. The CDR3 extends over 15 amino acids. Germline CDR1 and CDR2: SGHDN and FVKESK. The full variable domain, with the rest looked up from reference TRBV14 and TRBJ2-7, is EAGVTQFPSHSVIEKGQTVTLRCDPISGHDNLYWYRRVMGKEIKFLLHFVKESKQDESGMPNNRFLAERTGGTYSTLKVQPAELEDSGVYFCASSQNSGRGYEQYFGPGTRLTVT.

V is TRBV28 and J is TRBJ2-7; 8 bases are shared with TRBD2. The CDR3 length is 15 residues. Looked up from germline, CDR1 is MDHEN and CDR2 is SYDVKM. After removal of 4 bases from V and 7 bases from J, the junction contained 12 bases not matched to a gene. CDR3 nucleotide sequence: TGTGCCAGCAGTTATCTACGGGGGGGGCAGGAGGAGCAGTACTTC. It specifies CASSYLRGGQEEQYF.

The V and J genes are TRBV18 and TRBJ2-7; D may be TRBD2 (6 bases). This CDR3 contains 14 residues. V shed 3 bases and J shed 2 bases, with 11 bases lying between them. Germline CDR1 KGHSH, CDR2 LQKENI. CDR3 protein: CASSPAGRTYEQYF. CDR3 sequence (DNA): TGTGCCAGCTCACCGGCGGGAAGAACCTACGAGCAGTACTTC.

This clone was counted once. V is TRBV15 and J is TRBJ2-5, with 12 bases fitting TRBD1. V gave up 8 bases and J gave up 5 bases; unmatched junction bases: 6. Germline CDR1 is LNHNV and CDR2 is YYDKDF (reference sequence). The CDR3 is made up of 14 amino acids. CDR3 sequence reads: CATGDRGRGETQYF. The CDR3 coding sequence is TGTGCCACCGGGGACAGGGGGCGAGGGGAGACCCAGTACTTC.

Turning to this clone: The junction and the germline gene differ at one end; a read error may be behind it. The V call is TRBV18, the J call TRBJ1-2; TRBD1 might be the D (6 bases). CDR1 is KGHSH, CDR2 LQKENI, per germline. The length of the CDR3 is 15 residues. The CDR3 region is CASSSPKGQVFGYTF. Here the CDR3 DNA reads TGTGCCAGCTCATCACCCAAGGGACAAGTGTTTGGCTACACCTTC.

J is TRBJ2-3 and V is TRBV5-6, with TRBD1 matching over 8 bases. Germline lookup yields CDR1 SGHDT and CDR2 YYEEEE. The CDR3 runs 15 residues. Trimming cost V 1 base and J 4 bases; bases outside gene matches: 5. This CDR3 reads CASSLRTGRADTQYF. In DNA, the CDR3 is TGTGCCAGCAGCTTGCGGACAGGGCGGGCAGATACGCAGTATTTT.

This clone was found many times. The chain joins TRBV6-4 to TRBJ2-3, with a weak D call TRBD2 (5 bases). The CDR3 totals 13 residues. CDR1 and CDR2 (germline): MRHNA, SNTAGT. V lost 6 bases to trimming and J lost 0 bases, with 7 bases between them. In nucleotides, the CDR3 is TGTGCCAGCAGCCGGACTAGCACAGATACGCAGTATTTT. Translation: CASSRTSTDTQYF.

The chain carries TRBV27 and TRBJ2-5; possible D gene TRBD2, 6 bases. The CDR3 runs to 15 residues. CDR1 is MNHEY, CDR2 SMNVEV, per germline (reference sequence). Between the trimmed V and J ends, which lost 3 bases and 5 bases, there was a span of 16 bases. CDR3 nucleotide sequence: TGTGCCAGCAGTTTGGATTGGGCGGGGTCGGAGACCCAGTACTTC. Its translation is CASSLDWAGSETQYF.

The V and J genes are TRBV18 and TRBJ2-7; tentative D call: TRBD1 (6 bases). The germline gives CDR1 KGHSH, CDR2 LQKENI. The CDR3 is made up of 15 amino acids. The V and J ends lost 2 bases and 0 bases respectively, with 11 bases between them. CDR3 sequence: CASSPGQTSSYEQYF. In DNA, the CDR3 is TGTGCCAGCTCACCAGGACAGACGAGCTCCTACGAGCAGTACTTC. Drawing the rest from reference TRBV18 and TRBJ2-7, the complete variable domain is NAGVMQNPRHLVRRRGQEARLRCSPMKGHSHVYWYRQLPEEGLKFMVYLQKENIIDESGMPKERFSAEFPKEGPSILRIQQVVRGDSAAYFCASSPGQTSSYEQYFGPGTRLTVT.